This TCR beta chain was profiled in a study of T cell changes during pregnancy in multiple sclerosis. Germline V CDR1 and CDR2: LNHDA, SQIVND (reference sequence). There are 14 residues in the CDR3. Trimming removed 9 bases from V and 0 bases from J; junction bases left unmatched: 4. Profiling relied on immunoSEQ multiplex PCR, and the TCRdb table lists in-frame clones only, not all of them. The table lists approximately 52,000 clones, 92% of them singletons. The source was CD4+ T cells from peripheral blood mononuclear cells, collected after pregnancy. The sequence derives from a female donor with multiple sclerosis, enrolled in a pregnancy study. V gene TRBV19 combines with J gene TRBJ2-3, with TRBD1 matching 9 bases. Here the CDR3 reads CASGGTGSTDTQYF. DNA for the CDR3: TGTGCCAGCGGCGGGACAGGGAGCACAGATACGCAGTATTTT.